These T cell receptor beta chains were read from a single sample in a study of CXCR3-negative and CXCR3-positive naive CD8 T cells. TCRdb reprocessed the 5' RACE reads, keeping one entry per CDR3 protein, no DNA. The sample includes 65,000 to 95,000 distinct CDR3 sequences. The source material was naive CXCR3- CD8+ T cells from blood. Receptors originate from a human donor in good health. Some clones in this sample may be carry-over from other donors' samples. Each CDR3 is given with its conserved first and last residue.

CDR3aa: CASSLPGTDTQYF
v_gene: TRBV7-9
j_gene: TRBJ2-3

CDR3aa: CASSYGGRTEAFF
v_gene: TRBV6-2/TRBV6-3
j_gene: TRBJ1-1

CDR3aa: CASSQDLAGGTDTQYF
v_gene: TRBV4-3
j_gene: TRBJ2-3

CDR3aa: CASSFDGGNDEQFF
v_gene: TRBV5-1
j_gene: TRBJ2-1

CDR3aa: CASSLGSATNTEAFF
v_gene: TRBV5-1
j_gene: TRBJ1-1

CDR3aa: CASSYSEGGFRETQYF
v_gene: TRBV12-3/TRBV12-4
j_gene: TRBJ2-5

CDR3aa: CASSLYPTSEFTDTQYF
v_gene: TRBV5-1
j_gene: TRBJ2-3

CDR3aa: CATSDPKNSATGELFF
v_gene: TRBV24-1
j_gene: TRBJ2-2

CDR3aa: CSALGGTSSYEQYF
v_gene: TRBV29-1
j_gene: TRBJ2-7

CDR3aa: CASSVGLAGVPSYNEQFF
v_gene: TRBV5-1
j_gene: TRBJ2-1

CDR3aa: CASSPMGGYEQYF
v_gene: TRBV9
j_gene: TRBJ2-7

CDR3aa: CASSYRDIKGYTF
v_gene: TRBV6-2/TRBV6-3
j_gene: TRBJ1-2